A selection of T cell receptor beta chains follows, all from one sample in a study of T cell repertoires in cytomegalovirus infection. TCRdb fed the reads into MiXCR, producing one record per CDR3 protein. The repertoire consists of some 130,000 distinct CDR3 sequences, with more than 20% occurring once and the leading ten covering roughly 33%. What these receptors recognize is not known. The sequencing sample was made of PBMCs, sequenced either directly or after in vitro stimulation (not recorded which). These receptor sequences come from a human donor in good health (CMV status not recorded). Some clones in this sample may be carry-over from other donors' samples. Both conserved end residues are part of each CDR3. D genes are given only for firm matches. The size field is filled for only some rows; it gives once, few, many or a size class.

cdr3_aa cdr3_nt d_call clone_size j_call v_call cdr3_length
CSVERWGTSGDNEQFF TGCAGCGTTGAAAGGTGGGGGACTAGCGGAGACAATGAGCAGTTCTTC TRBD2 few TRBJ2-1 TRBV29-1 16
CASSLERDRVEQYF TGCGCCAGCAGCTTGGAGCGGGATCGGGTCGAGCAGTACTTC TRBD2 few TRBJ2-7 TRBV5-1 14
CASSPLRVETQYF TGTGCCAGCAGCCCACTTAGGGTAGAGACCCAGTACTTC NA many TRBJ2-5 TRBV7-8 13
CASSLEGRGVSDTQYF TGTGCCAGCAGCTTAGAGGGTAGGGGGGTATCAGATACGCAGTATTTT NA NA TRBJ2-3 TRBV11-3 16
CATSRGQGIEETQYF TGTGCCACCAGCAGAGGGCAGGGGATTGAGGAGACCCAGTACTTC NA NA TRBJ2-5 TRBV15 15
CASSLVGGQAPAEQFF TGTGCCAGCAGCTTAGTTGGGGGACAGGCCCCGGCGGAGCAGTTCTTC TRBD1 NA TRBJ2-1 TRBV11-2 16
CASRGNAEAFF TGTGCCAGCAGGGGAAATGCTGAAGCTTTCTTT NA few TRBJ1-1 TRBV6-4 11
CASSLLGTSQETQYF TGTGCCAGCAGCTTACTCGGGACGAGCCAAGAGACCCAGTACTTC NA many TRBJ2-5 TRBV7-2 15
CASSQSRSGANVLTF TGCGCCAGCAGCCAATCGCGCTCTGGGGCCAACGTCCTGACTTTC NA few TRBJ2-6 TRBV4-3 15
CSVEITGRNTEAFF TGCAGCGTTGAAATAACAGGACGGAACACTGAAGCTTTCTTT NA many TRBJ1-1 TRBV29-1 14
CASSSVRAGAGGTQYF TGTGCCAGCAGCTCCGTCCGGGCGGGAGCCGGGGGTACGCAGTATTTT TRBD2 many TRBJ2-3 TRBV7-2 16
CASSIGAASNDEQFF TGTGCCAGTAGTATTGGGGCCGCCTCTAACGATGAGCAGTTCTTC NA few TRBJ2-1 TRBV19 15
CASSLFPATSYNEQFF TGTGCCAGCAGCTTATTCCCAGCTACCTCCTACAATGAGCAGTTCTTC NA many TRBJ2-1 TRBV7-3 16
CASIEAGESTGELFF TGTGCCAGCATCGAAGCGGGAGAAAGCACCGGGGAGCTGTTTTTT TRBD2 few TRBJ2-2 TRBV28 15
CASSLGQGGYTF TGTGCCAGCAGCCTTGGACAGGGCGGCTACACCTTC TRBD1 NA TRBJ1-2 TRBV7-6 12
CASSLIGLNYEQYF TGTGCCAGCAGTTTAATCGGTTTAAACTACGAGCAGTACTTC NA many TRBJ2-7 TRBV6-1 14
CASSSRLGANEKLFF TGTGCCAGCAGCTCCAGGCTGGGGGCTAATGAAAAACTGTTTTTT NA many TRBJ1-4 TRBV11-2 15
CASSLPRVAGGLKQFF TGTGCCAGCAGTTTACCCCGGGTAGCGGGAGGATTGAAGCAGTTCTTC TRBD2 NA TRBJ2-1 TRBV12-3/TRBV12-4 16
CASSPSGLAGRKNIQYF TGTGCCAGCAGCCCATCGGGACTAGCGGGAAGAAAAAACATTCAGTACTTC TRBD2 NA TRBJ2-4 TRBV7-8 17
CASSPTGTSGSYEQFF TGTGCCAGCAGCCCCACCGGGACTAGCGGGAGCTATGAGCAGTTCTTC TRBD2 few TRBJ2-1 TRBV7-2 16
CASSPEVAGTGELFF TGTGCCAGCAGCCCCGAGGTTGCGGGAACCGGGGAGCTGTTTTTT NA few TRBJ2-2 TRBV7-2 15